Given below is one T cell receptor beta chain in context. The antigen this receptor binds is unknown. Base quality data are lacking; no much larger clone is found one base away. The data belong to a study of T cells after yellow fever vaccination (dated by TCRdb to 2018 to 2020). Context from the whole study: The SMART-Seq v4 Ultra Low Input RNA kit was used to prepare libraries from fractions with low cell numbers. To track T-cell clones before and after primary and booster YFV17D yellow fever vaccination, bulk TCR alpha and beta repertoires were sequenced longitudinally. Two healthy male donors, one aged 18 to 30 and one aged 30 to 40 years, made up the cohort. Blood samples were taken at several timepoints before and after primary and secondary immunization, and bulk PBMC replicates and cell subsets were isolated.

TCR cDNA was synthesized by 5'RACE template switching, which introduced a universal primer site and unique molecular identifiers. Priming of cDNA synthesis was performed from both the TCR alpha and TCR beta constant segments. Libraries were amplified in two PCR steps, with sample barcodes and sequencing adapters added in the second step. Libraries were sequenced on Illumina HiSeq 2500 (2x100 bp) or NovaSeq (2x150 bp). In the authors' own workflow: MIGEC was used to demultiplex reads and collapse the reads into UMI consensus sequences, and MiXCR was used for V(D)J alignment. Vaccine-responding clonotypes were defined with edgeR using replicate PBMC samples, requiring FDR below 0.01 and a log2 fold change above 5 up to day 15. Each bulk clonotype was labeled CD4 or CD8 based on which sequenced repertoire, CD4 or CD8, contained the clonotype at higher abundance. TCRdb trimmed public reads at Q25 via fastp, called clones via MiXCR and kept in-frame beta chains. Merged by CDR3 protein, the rows form single entries marked with the most common genes and DNA. Clone size and V and J calls follow TCRdb, not the original study. The sample table contains about 550,000 distinct CDR3 sequences; only one count was recorded for roughly 21% of them. Of the sample, more than 13% falls within the top ten clones.

V is cut by 0 bases and J by 2 bases, and the space between the germline ends is 12 bases. CDR1 and CDR2 are read off the germline V gene as SGHRS and YFSETQ. From its cysteine to its phenylalanine, the CDR3 spans 15 amino acids. Only the CDR3 portion is preserved as DNA: 45 bases, with reading frame beginning at the first base. The treatment or condition label corresponds to: live attenuated yellow fever vaccine strain. At each blood-draw timepoint, two biological replicates of bulk PBMCs were collected. A standard Ficoll-Paque protocol was used to isolate PBMCs from peripheral blood. RNA was extracted with TriZol from bulk PBMCs, CD4 and CD8 fractions, and dextramer-positive and dextramer-negative fractions. General study outcomes and caveats: After the booster, most of the clones that had expanded following primary vaccination were detected again (around 97% of CD4 and roughly 88% of CD8), which suggests that memory was broadly maintained. Because the study included only two donors, the extent to which the findings can be generalized is limited. FACS-sorted repertoires could contain abundant contaminating clonotypes from the bulk population, so computational filtering was required. A small fraction of clonotypes showed up in both the CD4 and CD8 compartments, probably as a result of convergent recombination. Compared with the primary T-cell response, the secondary T-cell response was faster but weaker, reaching its peak on day 5 rather than on day 15.

The TCR comes from a man aged 25 to 40 who received the YFV17D yellow fever vaccine. The sequencing used PBMCs, collected 15 days after the yellow fever booster vaccination. The chain joins TRBV5-1 to TRBJ2-7, and the D gene may be TRBD1, 5 bases matching. The nucleotide sequence is TGCGCCAGCAGCTTGGCTTGGGCAGGGACCTACGAGCAGTACTTC. Translated, this is CASSLAWAGTYEQYF. Outside the CDR3, residues come from the reference TRBV5-1 and TRBJ2-7 proteins, so the full variable domain is: KAGVTQTPRYLIKTRGQQVTLSCSPISGHRSVSWYQQTPGQGLQFLFEYFSETQRNKGNFPGRFSGRQFSNSRSEMNVSTLELGDSALYLCASSLAWAGTYEQYFGPGTRLTVT.